This T cell receptor (beta chain) was sequenced during a study of blood T cell repertoires in COVID-19. Across the whole study: The United States, Italy and Spain supplied acute and convalescent COVID-19 samples.

As originally analysed: Estimation of nucleated cell counts was performed using reference gene primer amplification. The repertoire was sequenced with immunoSEQ multiplex PCR; TCRdb's copy has only in-frame clones and lacks some. V and J calls plus clone size are reproduced from that table; the DNA served to infer D and trimming. Of about 80,000 clones listed, less than 85% are singletons. The germline gives CDR1 SNHLY, CDR2 FYNNEI. This CDR3 has 15 amino acids. V lost 5 bases and J 5 bases, leaving 16 bases between the germline ends. The sequenced material came from peripheral blood. This sequence was found in a human donor in a cohort sampled during active COVID-19. The rearrangement links TRBV2 to TRBJ2-1; D might be TRBD1 (5 bases). The CDR3 DNA sequence: TGTGCCAGCAGTCCCGATTACAGGAAGGACAATGAGCAGTTCTTC. Amino acid sequence: CASSPDYRKDNEQFF.